These 20 T cell receptor beta chains were all obtained from the same sample, sequenced in a study of blood T cell repertoires in COVID-19. Sequencing used immunoSEQ multiplex PCR; TCRdb keeps in-frame clones, though not all of them. The sample carries about 300,000 clones, about 87% recorded once. Sequenced: peripheral blood. The receptors were sampled from a woman aged 30 to 39 who had recovered from COVID-19.

The sample holds one count of this clone. The V gene is TRBV30, the J gene TRBJ1-6; D gene ambiguous. Per the germline V gene, CDR1 is GTSNPN and CDR2 is SVGIG (reference sequence). This CDR3 has 14 amino acids. V gave up 5 bases and J gave up 7 bases, with 15 bases separating them. CDR3 loop: CAWGPRGFNSPLHF. CDR3 nucleotides: TGTGCCTGGGGGCCGCGGGGATTCAATTCACCCCTCCACTTT. Supplemented by reference TRBV30 and TRBJ1-6, the full variable domain reads SQTIHQWPATLVQPVGSPLSLECTVEGTSNPNLYWYRQAAGRGLQLLFYSVGIGQISSEVPQNLSASRPQDRQFILSSKKLLLSDSGFYLCAWGPRGFNSPLHFGNGTRLTVT.

This chain joins TRBV7-8 and TRBJ2-3; possibly TRBD2 for D (6 bases). Germline V gene lookup returns CDR1 SGHVS and CDR2 FQNEAQ. The CDR3 length is 16 residues. V lost 4 bases and J lost 2, with 16 bases in between. The CDR3 protein is CASSWGAGRYTDTQYF. The CDR3 region has the DNA TGTGCCAGCAGCTGGGGCGCGGGGCGCTACACAGATACGCAGTATTTT.

V usage is TRBV7-2 and J usage is TRBJ1-1; D remains unclear. The germline gives CDR1 SGHTA, CDR2 FQGNSA. The CDR3 has 13 residues. V gave up 3 bases and J gave up 0 bases, with 5 bases separating them. Here the CDR3 reads CASSLQMNTEAFF. CDR3 coding DNA: TGTGCCAGCAGCTTGCAGATGAACACTGAAGCTTTCTTT. Full variable domain (remainder filled in from reference TRBV7-2 and TRBJ1-1): GAGVSQSPSNKVTEKGKDVELRCDPISGHTALYWYRQSLGQGLEFLIYFQGNSAPDKSGLPSDRFSAERTGGSVSTLTIQRTQQEDSAVYLCASSLQMNTEAFFGQGTRLTVV.

This chain links TRBV19 with TRBJ1-5, with 11 bases fitting TRBD1. J gave up 2 bases and V 7 bases, and 7 bases lay outside the gene matches. CDR3 size: 16 residues. Germline CDR1 LNHDA, CDR2 SQIVND (reference sequence). CDR3 nucleotide sequence: TGTGCCAGTACCGGACAGGGGGCGAGGGGCAATCAGCCCCAGCATTTT. Protein sequence: CASTGQGARGNQPQHF.

This chain joins TRBV7-9 and TRBJ1-5; 8 bases map to TRBD1. CDR1 SEHNR and CDR2 FQNEAQ come from the germline V gene (reference sequence). CDR3 size: 15 residues. The V gene end was trimmed by 5 bases and the J gene end by 7 bases; junction bases not matched to a gene: 10. Written as DNA, the CDR3 is TGTGCCAGCAGCAACTCGGACAGGGAAGGGCAGCCCCAGCATTTT. It specifies CASSNSDREGQPQHF.

The CDR3 DNA reads as TGTGCCAGCAGCCCCTCACAGTACACTGAAGCTTTCTTT. It codes for CASSPSQYTEAFF. The chain joins TRBV12-3 or TRBV12-4 to TRBJ1-1, with unresolved D. V gave up 6 bases and J gave up 3 bases, with 11 bases separating them. The CDR3 contains 13 residues.

The rearrangement uses TRBV5-4 and TRBJ2-3; 7 nucleotides match TRBD2. The CDR3 runs to 15 residues. Germline V gives CDR1 SGHNT, CDR2 YYREEE (reference sequence). V trimming: 4 bases; J trimming: 0 bases; junction bases outside the gene matches: 5. This CDR3 reads CASSPPGGSTDTQYF. The CDR3 nucleotides read TGTGCCAGCAGCCCACCGGGGGGTAGCACAGATACGCAGTATTTT.

J is TRBJ1-3 and V is TRBV3-1 (or the pseudogene TRBV3-2); the match to TRBD1 covers 8 bases. The CDR3 contains 14 residues. V lost 4 bases and J lost 9; bases outside the gene matches: 8. Germline V gene lookup returns CDR1 LGHDT and CDR2 YNNKEL (reference sequence). DNA of the CDR3: TGTGCCAGCAGCCCCGACAGGGGAGAGGGCACCATATATTTT. Translated: CASSPDRGEGTIYF.

The chain uses TRBV12-3 or TRBV12-4 and TRBJ2-7; D is perhaps TRBD2 (5 bases). The V end was cut by 4 bases, the J end by 3 bases, with 7 bases between. The CDR3 sequence is 12 residues long. The CDR3, as DNA: TGTGCCAGCAGTTCCGACTACTACGAGCAGTACTTC. This codes for CASSSDYYEQYF.

The chain combines TRBV5-1 with TRBJ1-2; D possibly corresponds to TRBD1 (6 bases). Germline V lookup: CDR1 SGHRS, CDR2 YFSETQ. V was clipped by 0 bases and J by 6 bases, with 9 bases between them. This CDR3 comprises 13 residues. This CDR3 reads CASSLGTVNGYTF. CDR3 bases: TGCGCCAGCAGCTTGGGGACAGTAAATGGCTACACCTTC.

This chain connects TRBV29-1 to TRBJ1-1; no reliable D call. Trimming left V 4 bases short and J 5 bases short, with 11 bases between. This CDR3 spans 12 amino acids. The germline V gene encodes CDR1 SQVTM and CDR2 ANQGSEA. The CDR3 loop reads CSVVAGGTEAFF. CDR3 in DNA: TGCAGCGTTGTTGCAGGAGGGACTGAAGCTTTCTTT. Full variable domain (remainder filled in from reference TRBV29-1 and TRBJ1-1): SAVISQKPSRDICQRGTSLTIQCQVDSQVTMMFWYRQQPGQSLTLIATANQGSEATYESGFVIDKFPISRPNLTFSTLTVSNMSPEDSSIYLCSVVAGGTEAFFGQGTRLTVV.

The rearrangement uses TRBV5-4 and TRBJ1-1, with 11 bases aligning to TRBD1. The V segment lost 3 bases and the J segment 5 bases; nucleotides outside the gene matches: 6. Germline V gene lookup returns CDR1 SGHNT and CDR2 YYREEE (reference sequence). This CDR3 has 15 amino acids. The CDR3 coding sequence is TGTGCCAGCAGCTCAAAGGGACAGGGGGGGACTGAAGCTTTCTTT. It codes for CASSSKGQGGTEAFF.

The chain recombines TRBV4-3 with TRBJ1-2; unclear D gene. The CDR3 is 15 amino acids. Germline CDR1 is LGHNA and CDR2 is YSLEER. The germline V and J ends were trimmed by 0 bases and 5 bases, with 13 bases remaining between them. CDR3 in amino acids: CASSQDQGRGYGYTF. CDR3 coding DNA: TGCGCCAGCAGCCAAGATCAAGGGAGAGGGTATGGCTACACCTTC.

The gene calls are TRBV6-5 and TRBJ2-7; the match to TRBD1 covers 10 bases. Germline V gene data show CDR1 as MNHEY and CDR2 as SVGAGI. The CDR3 sequence is 16 residues long. V gave up 4 bases and J gave up 3 bases; unmatched junction bases: 9. For the CDR3, the DNA is TGTGCCAGCAGTTCCCCGGGACAGGGGATCAACTACGAGCAGTACTTC. It translates to CASSSPGQGINYEQYF.

This chain connects TRBV28 to TRBJ2-5; D is unresolved. CDR3 length: 14 amino acids. CDR1 is MDHEN, CDR2 SYDVKM, per germline. Between the trimmed V and J ends, which lost 2 bases and 1 base, there was a span of 8 bases. CDR3 region: CASSLRRVQETQYF. In DNA, the CDR3 is TGTGCCAGCAGTTTAAGACGGGTCCAAGAGACCCAGTACTTC.

The chain is built from TRBV4-1 and TRBJ2-3, with 9 bases matching TRBD1. With V trimmed by 7 bases and J by 6 bases, 11 bases remained unmatched. Germline-derived CDR1 and CDR2 are MGHRA and YSYEKL. The CDR3 extends over 15 amino acids. CDR3 nucleotides: TGCGCCAGCACCACCCCGGGACAGGGCCGGGATACGCAGTATTTT. This gives the protein CASTTPGQGRDTQYF.

The J gene is TRBJ2-1, the V gene TRBV11-2, with 10 bases fitting TRBD2. CDR1 and CDR2 (germline): SGHAT, FQNNGV. V trimming: 1 base; J trimming: 6 bases; junction bases outside the gene matches: 9. This CDR3 has 17 residues. The CDR3 here is CASSLGVSAGGVNEQFF. The CDR3 DNA reads TGTGCCAGCAGCTTAGGTGTATCAGCGGGGGGGGTCAATGAGCAGTTCTTC. The full variable domain, completed using reference TRBV11-2 and TRBJ2-1, is EAGVAQSPRYKIIEKRQSVAFWCNPISGHATLYWYQQILGQGPKLLIQFQNNGVVDDSQLPKDRFSAERLKGVDSTLKIQPAKLEDSAVYLCASSLGVSAGGVNEQFFGPGTRLTVL.

The rearrangement joins TRBV3-1 (or the pseudogene TRBV3-2) to TRBJ2-7; 7 nucleotides align to TRBD1. V lost 4 bases to trimming and J lost 3 bases; unmatched junction nucleotides: 6. This CDR3 comprises 14 residues. Germline CDR1 reads LGHDT; CDR2 reads YNNKEL (reference sequence). CDR3 region: CASSRRDRHYEQYF. The CDR3 DNA sequence: TGTGCCAGCAGCCGCCGGGACAGACACTACGAGCAGTACTTC.

The chain links TRBV7-2 to TRBJ2-5; TRBD2 agrees at 9 bases. The V segment lost 1 base and the J segment 3 bases; nucleotides outside the gene matches: 3. The germline gives CDR1 SGHTA, CDR2 FQGNSA. The CDR3 length is 15 residues. As DNA, the CDR3 is TGTGCCAGCAGCTTAGATCGCGGGGGGGAAGAGACCCAGTACTTC. This encodes CASSLDRGGEETQYF.

The genes are TRBV27 and TRBJ1-1; D is uncertain. The germline CDR1 and CDR2 sequences are MNHEY and SMNVEV (reference sequence). The CDR3 length is 13 residues. The V gene lost 5 bases and the J gene lost 1 base, with 8 bases spanning the gap. The CDR3 bases are TGTGCCAGCAGTCTTCGACAGAACACTGAAGCTTTCTTT. Encoded protein: CASSLRQNTEAFF.